Below, 2 T cell receptor beta chains from the same sample are listed, as sequenced in a study of monozygotic twins with inflammatory bowel disease. TCRdb reanalyzed the 5' RACE reads, giving one entry per CDR3 protein sequence and no DNA. The sample includes approximately 300,000 distinct CDR3 sequences. The sequenced sample consisted of blood. The receptors were sampled from a human donor with ulcerative colitis or Crohn's disease, or a healthy co-twin of an affected twin (not recorded which).

The CDR3 protein is CASSPEAGGIDLETQYF. This chain connects TRBV5-6 to TRBJ2-5; without DNA, the TCRdb call of TRBD1 cannot be checked. Germline V gene data show CDR1 as SGHDT and CDR2 as YYEEEE. The CDR3 is 17 residues long.

The V and J genes are TRBV7-9 and TRBJ2-5; TCRdb proposes TRBD1, but this gene call is untestable without DNA. The CDR3 has 15 residues. Germline-derived CDR1 and CDR2 are SEHNR and FQNEAQ (reference sequence). The CDR3: CASSAGTGKQETQYF.